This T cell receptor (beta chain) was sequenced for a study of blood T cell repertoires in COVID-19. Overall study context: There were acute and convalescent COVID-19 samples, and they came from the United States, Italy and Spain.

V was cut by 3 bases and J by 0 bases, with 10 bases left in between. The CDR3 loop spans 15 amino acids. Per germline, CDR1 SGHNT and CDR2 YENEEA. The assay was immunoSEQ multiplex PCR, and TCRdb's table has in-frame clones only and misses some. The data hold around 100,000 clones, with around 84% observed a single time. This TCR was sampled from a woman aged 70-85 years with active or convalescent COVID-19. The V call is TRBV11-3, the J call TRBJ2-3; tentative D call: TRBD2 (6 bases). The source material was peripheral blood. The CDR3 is CASSLGGTSTDTQYF. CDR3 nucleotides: TGTGCCAGCAGCTTGGGAGGTACTAGCACAGATACGCAGTATTTT.